This paragraph reports one T cell receptor (beta chain). This clone registers as medium-sized (0.01 to 0.1%) within its sample. No antigen is known for it. Per-nucleotide qualities are absent, and no much larger clonotype sits a single base away. The record originates from a study of siplizumab effects on memory and regulatory T cells (dated by TCRdb to about 2019). Looking at the study overall: Across seven to nine responder-stimulator pairs, mixed lymphocyte reactions were run as pairs, approximately 1 with siplizumab at roughly 1 ug/mL and approximately 1 without drug. The effect of the anti-CD2 antibody siplizumab on alloreactive T-cell subsets was examined in allogeneic mixed lymphocyte reactions constructed from human PBMCs.

The library was produced with the immunoSEQ multiplex PCR assay. Each sample had about 10^5 TCR templates assayed by the deep sequencing platform. Genomic DNA extracted from sorted T cells was used for TCRbeta CDR3 sequencing. On the authors' methods: The R programming language was used for the clonal analysis of the TCRbeta CDR3 data. Unstimulated samples were compared with post-reaction CFSE-low samples to define alloreactive CD4+ and CD8+ clones. Regulatory or non-regulatory origin of alloreactive CD4+ clones was assigned by matching sequences to the sorted unstimulated Treg and non-Treg repertoires. TCRdb's version of the immuneACCESS table is confined to in-frame rearrangements and falls short of the full clone set. An unresolved V gene accounts for under half of the shortfall where checked; the remainder is of unknown origin. V and J calls and clone size come straight from that table; D and trimming were deduced from the DNA. The sample has 15,000 to 25,000 clones on record, around 40% of them singletons. About 6.1% of the sample belongs to the ten largest clones.

General findings and caveats noted by the study authors: Siplizumab significantly reduced the cumulative frequency of alloreactive sequences traceable to unstimulated CD4+ memory T cells. Of the alloreactive CD4+ clones that could be mapped, the Treg-derived share averaged around 70% with siplizumab compared with approximately 30% in control reactions. No functional confirmation was obtained for the suppressive function of proliferating Tregs from siplizumab cultures. Greater diversity appeared to be present in unstimulated naive T cells than in memory T cells, and a substantial contribution to the alloresponse seemed to be made by naive cells. About 75-95% of proliferating CD4+ or CD8+ clones could not be given a naive or memory phenotype. Because sequences at frequencies below about 10^-5 were poorly captured, only a minor fraction of alloreactive clones could be mapped back to unstimulated subsets.

The CDR3 measures 14 amino acids from cysteine to phenylalanine. The only DNA kept is the CDR3, 42 bases in frame from the first base. Trimming at the junction amounts to 6 bases on V and 2 bases on J, and the germline ends lie 14 bases apart. CDR1 and CDR2, per the germline V gene, are KGHSH and LQKENI. For 5 to 7 days, cells in the mixed lymphocyte reaction were kept in coculture at 37 degrees C. Responder PBMCs were labelled with CFSE and stimulator PBMCs with Violet Dye, then combined at a 1:1 ratio. Sorted unstimulated T cells and proliferating T cells recovered from mixed lymphocyte reactions were subjected to TCRbeta CDR3 sequencing. Fresh whole blood from fewer than 12 HLA-typed healthy donors was used to isolate PBMCs. After the mixed lymphocyte reaction, proliferating CFSE-low responder T cells were FACS-sorted for TCR sequencing.

Sequencing was done on a sample of CFSE-low (dividing) CD4+ T cells sorted from an allogeneic mixed lymphocyte reaction. The clonotype was recovered from a human donor in good health; the cells came from an allogeneic mixed lymphocyte reaction. Some clones in this sample may be carry-over from other donors' samples. The chain is assembled from TRBV18 and TRBJ2-7; tentative D gene TRBD1, with 5 bases matching. The nucleotide sequence reads as follows: TGTGCCAGCTCTTCCCGACAGATTACCTACGAGCAGTACTTC. Its product reads: CASSSRQITYEQYF.